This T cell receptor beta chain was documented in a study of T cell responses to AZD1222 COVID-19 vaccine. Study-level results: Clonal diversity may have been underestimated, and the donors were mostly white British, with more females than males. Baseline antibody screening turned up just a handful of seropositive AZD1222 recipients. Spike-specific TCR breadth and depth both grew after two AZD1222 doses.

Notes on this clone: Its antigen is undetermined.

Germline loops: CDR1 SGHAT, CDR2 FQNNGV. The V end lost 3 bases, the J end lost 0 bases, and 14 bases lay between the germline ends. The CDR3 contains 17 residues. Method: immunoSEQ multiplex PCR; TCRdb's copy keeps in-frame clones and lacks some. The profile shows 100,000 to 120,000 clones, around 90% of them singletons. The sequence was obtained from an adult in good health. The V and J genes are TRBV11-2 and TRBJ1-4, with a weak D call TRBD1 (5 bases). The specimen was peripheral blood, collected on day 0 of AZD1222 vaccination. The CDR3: CASSFYLGGTTNEKLFF. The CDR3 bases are TGTGCCAGCAGCTTCTATCTCGGGGGAACAACTAATGAAAAACTGTTTTTT. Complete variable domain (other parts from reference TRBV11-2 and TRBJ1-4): EAGVAQSPRYKIIEKRQSVAFWCNPISGHATLYWYQQILGQGPKLLIQFQNNGVVDDSQLPKDRFSAERLKGVDSTLKIQPAKLEDSAVYLCASSFYLGGTTNEKLFFGSGTQLSVL.